This TCR beta chain was retrieved from a study of control samples from healthy donors and cancer patients. This clone has just a few counts. Method: immunoSEQ multiplex PCR; TCRdb's copy keeps in-frame clones and lacks some. The sample lists 120,000 or so clones; roughly 91% were seen once. This CDR3 comprises 15 residues. The V end lost 3 bases, the J end lost 5 bases, and 15 bases lay between the germline ends. The germline CDR1 and CDR2 sequences are SGHKS and YYEKEE (reference sequence). Sequencing used blood. This chain connects TRBV5-5 to TRBJ1-5, with D perhaps matching TRBD1 (6 bases). The sequence derives from a man aged 40-49 years in good health. CDR3 bases: TGTGCCAGCAGCTCCGAAGGACAGTCTTATCAGCCCCAGCATTTT. As protein: CASSSEGQSYQPQHF.